This note documents a single TCR beta chain sequence. What it binds is not known. Germline V gene lookup returns CDR1 SGHRS and CDR2 YFSETQ. The CDR3 contains 15 residues. The V gene lost 0 bases and the J gene lost 10 bases, with 17 bases spanning the gap. The data are from a study of T cell responses to AZD1222 COVID-19 vaccine. Study as a whole: Second-dose timings of about 4 or about 12 weeks were pooled.

TCRdb's table, derived via immunoSEQ multiplex PCR, lists solely in-frame clones and lacks some. In the table there are about 130,000 clones, around 94% of which are singletons. Study-wide findings and caveats: Spike-specific TCR breadth and depth rose after two AZD1222 doses. Nearly half of spike-specific TCRs reportedly target unmutated variant regions. Only five or six AZD1222 recipients were seropositive at baseline.

The V call is TRBV5-1, the J call TRBJ2-4; D is undetermined. The sequence came from an adult in good health. The specimen comprised peripheral blood, sampled on day 0 of AZD1222 vaccination. As DNA, the CDR3 is TGCGCCAGCAGCTTGGAGGTTTCGGGTCAAGGAATTCAGTACTTC. Amino acid sequence: CASSLEVSGQGIQYF.